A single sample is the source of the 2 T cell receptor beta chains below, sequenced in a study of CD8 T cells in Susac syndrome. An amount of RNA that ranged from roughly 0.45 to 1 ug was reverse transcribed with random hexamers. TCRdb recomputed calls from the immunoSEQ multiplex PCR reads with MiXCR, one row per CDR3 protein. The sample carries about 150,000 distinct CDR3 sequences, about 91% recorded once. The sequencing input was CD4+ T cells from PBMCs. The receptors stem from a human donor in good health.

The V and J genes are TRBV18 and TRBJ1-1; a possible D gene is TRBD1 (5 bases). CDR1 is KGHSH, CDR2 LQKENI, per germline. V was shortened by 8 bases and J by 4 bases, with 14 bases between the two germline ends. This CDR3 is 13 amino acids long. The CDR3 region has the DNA TGTGCCAGCAGTTGGGGGTCTGCCACTGAAGCTTTCTTT. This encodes CASSWGSATEAFF.

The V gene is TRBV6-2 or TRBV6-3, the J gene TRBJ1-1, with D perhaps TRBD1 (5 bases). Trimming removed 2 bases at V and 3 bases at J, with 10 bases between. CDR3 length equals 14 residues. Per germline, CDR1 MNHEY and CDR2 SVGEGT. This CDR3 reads CASSYKGKHTEAFF. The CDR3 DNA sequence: TGTGCCAGCAGTTACAAGGGGAAGCACACTGAAGCTTTCTTT.